The 18 T cell receptor beta chains below come from one sample, sequenced in a study of blood T cells in healthy people across ages. A second about 6 to 11 cycle PCR used barcoded and J-beta primers. In TCRdb, the 5' RACE reads were re-called with MiXCR into one record per CDR3 protein. Altogether about 1.6 million distinct CDR3 sequences are present, around 36% being singletons, with the ten largest covering around 11%. The sequenced sample consisted of blood. The receptor set was obtained from a woman aged 25 to 39 in good health.

This clonotype was seen a few times. V is TRBV5-1 and J is TRBJ1-2; 8 bases agree with TRBD1. Germline V gene lookup returns CDR1 SGHRS and CDR2 YFSETQ. V shed 1 base, J shed 2 bases, and the junction held 4 bases outside the gene matches. This CDR3 region has 15 residues. CDR3 region: CASSLSDRVNYGYTF. Here the CDR3 DNA reads TGCGCCAGCAGCTTGTCGGACAGGGTCAACTATGGCTACACCTTC.

The rearrangement joins TRBV5-1 to TRBJ2-7; a weak D match, TRBD2 (5 bases). The CDR3 runs to 14 residues. CDR1 and CDR2 from the germline V gene are SGHRS and YFSETQ. Trimming pared 3 bases from V and 0 bases from J, leaving 10 bases between. Here the CDR3 reads CASSWTGFSYEQYF. The CDR3, as DNA: TGCGCCAGCAGCTGGACGGGATTCTCCTACGAGCAGTACTTC.

With regard to this clonotype: A much larger clone lies a single base off, so this may be a read error. The J gene is TRBJ2-1, the V gene TRBV29-1; TRBD1 might be the D (6 bases). This CDR3 region has 13 residues. Germline CDR1 and CDR2: SQVTM and ANQGSEA. The CDR3 sequence is CSVRRDTNNVQFF. CDR3 coding DNA: TGCAGCGTGCGCCGGGACACCAACAATGTGCAGTTCTTC.

This clonotype came up many times. The chain employs TRBV4-1 and TRBJ2-3; D is undetermined. CDR3 length: 14 amino acids. V lost 4 bases and J 2 bases, leaving 10 bases between the germline ends. The germline V gene has CDR1 MGHRA and CDR2 YSYEKL. The CDR3 nucleotides are TGCGCCAGCAGCCTACCTAGGCTCACAGATACGCAGTATTTT. Encoded protein: CASSLPRLTDTQYF.

Comment on this clonotype: Possible read error: a much larger clone is one base away. The rearrangement links TRBV29-1 to TRBJ2-3; possible D gene TRBD2, 6 bases. Germline V gene sequence: CDR1 SQVTM, CDR2 ANQGSEA. The CDR3 contains 13 residues. V was shortened by 8 bases and J by 3 bases, with 15 bases between the two germline ends. The DNA for the CDR3 is TGCAGCCCCCGAGGGAGGACGACAGATACGCAGTATTTT. It is translated as CSPRGRTTDTQYF.

This chain joins TRBV2 and TRBJ1-5; the match to TRBD1 covers 8 bases. Trimming cost V 2 bases and J 8 bases; bases outside gene matches: 5. CDR1 and CDR2 (germline): SNHLY, FYNNEI. CDR3 length: 14 residues. CDR3 residues: CASSESTGAEPQHF. Written as DNA, the CDR3 is TGTGCCAGCAGTGAATCGACAGGGGCCGAGCCCCAGCATTTT.

There are a few counts of this clonotype. This sequence joins TRBV19 and TRBJ2-5, with unresolved D. V lost 0 bases, J lost 3 bases, and 14 bases lay in between. Germline loops: CDR1 LNHDA, CDR2 SQIVND (reference sequence). This CDR3 is built from 16 residues. CDR3 in DNA: TGTGCCAGTAGTATAGATCTGGGGAATGCAAAAGAGACCCAGTACTTC. Translation: CASSIDLGNAKETQYF.

The chain recombines TRBV27 with TRBJ2-5; 15 nucleotides match TRBD2. The germline V gene encodes CDR1 MNHEY and CDR2 SMNVEV (reference sequence). The CDR3 sequence is 20 residues long. Trimming removed 1 base from V and 5 bases from J; junction bases left unmatched: 14. CDR3 nucleotide sequence: TGTGCCAGCAGTTTATTGGGGACTAGCGGGGGGTCGGGGTTTGTTGAGACCCAGTACTTC. It encodes CASSLLGTSGGSGFVETQYF.

This clonotype has only a few counts. The chain is built from TRBV9 and TRBJ1-2, with D tentatively TRBD1 (6 bases). The ends were cut back, 3 bases at V and 2 bases at J, with 17 bases in the middle. Germline V gives CDR1 SGDLS, CDR2 YYNGEE. The CDR3 is 16 amino acids. The CDR3 loop is CASSARGAGMNYGYTF. The DNA for the CDR3 is TGTGCCAGCAGCGCTCGGGGGGCTGGTATGAACTATGGCTACACCTTC.

The CDR3 DNA sequence: TGCGCCAGCAGTGACCCCGGACAGGGTAGCACTGAAGCTTTCTTT. It encodes CASSDPGQGSTEAFF. This chain connects TRBV10-2 to TRBJ1-1, with 8 bases fitting TRBD1. With V trimmed by 3 bases and J by 4 bases, 7 bases remained unmatched. The CDR3 covers 15 residues. Germline V CDR1 and CDR2: WSHSY, SAAADI.

V is TRBV4-1 and J is TRBJ2-4, with TRBD2 matching 7 bases. The trim removed 4 bases at V and 1 base at J, leaving 7 bases unmatched. This CDR3 is 16 amino acids long. Germline-derived CDR1 and CDR2 are MGHRA and YSYEKL. As DNA, the CDR3 is TGCGCCAGCAGCCCCTTGGGAGGGTCGGCCAAAAACATTCAGTACTTC. Translating it yields CASSPLGGSAKNIQYF.

This clonotype has only a few counts. The chain carries TRBV29-1 and TRBJ2-1; D is ambiguous. Germline-derived CDR1 and CDR2 are SQVTM and ANQGSEA. The CDR3 is made up of 10 amino acids. Trimming removed 6 bases from V and 9 bases from J, with 9 bases in between. The CDR3 DNA reads TGCAGCGTCCGCCTTACTGAGCAGTTCTTC. Its protein product is CSVRLTEQFF.

In this sample, this clonotype turned up many times. This chain uses TRBV20-1 with TRBJ1-1; no definite D call. The V end was cut by 1 base, the J end by 3 bases, with 9 bases between. The CDR3 consists of 13 residues. Germline-derived CDR1 and CDR2 are DFQATT and SNEGSKA (reference sequence). The CDR3 loop reads CSARGVSDTEAFF. CDR3 bases: TGCAGTGCTAGAGGTGTATCGGACACTGAAGCTTTCTTT.

This clonotype was counted many times. The rearrangement uses TRBV7-2 and TRBJ2-3; 11 nucleotides match TRBD2. The CDR3 is made up of 16 amino acids. The V gene's germline CDR1 is SGHTA and CDR2 FQGNSA. J lost 2 bases, V lost 5 bases, and 6 bases had no gene match. The CDR3 DNA follows: TGTGCCAGCAGCCCGCGGACTAGCGGGCTCACAGATACGCAGTATTTT. Translated, it gives CASSPRTSGLTDTQYF.

The rearrangement uses TRBV7-9 and TRBJ1-2; 7 bases line up with TRBD1. V lost 2 bases to trimming and J lost 7 bases; unmatched junction nucleotides: 10. Germline loops: CDR1 SEHNR, CDR2 FQNEAQ (reference sequence). The CDR3 extends over 15 amino acids. DNA of the CDR3: TGTGCCAGCAGCTTACCGGGACAGACGGGGAGTGGCTACACCTTC. It encodes CASSLPGQTGSGYTF.

V and J are TRBV6-1 and TRBJ1-2; 9 bases fit TRBD1. Germline V gene lookup returns CDR1 MNHNS and CDR2 SASEGT. There are 15 residues in the CDR3. The V segment lost 8 bases and the J segment 1 base; nucleotides outside the gene matches: 8. CDR3 sequence (DNA): TGTGCCAGCGGAACCCGACAGGGGGATAACTATGGCTACACCTTC. Residues: CASGTRQGDNYGYTF.

In this sample, this clonotype turned up many times. The rearrangement uses TRBV7-9 and TRBJ2-7; TRBD2 agrees at 8 bases. This CDR3 is 18 amino acids long. The ends lost 5 bases at V and 5 bases at J; junction bases unmatched: 20. Germline lookup yields CDR1 SEHNR and CDR2 FQNEAQ (reference sequence). DNA for the CDR3: TGTGCCAGCAGCGCTGGGGATCTAGCGGGCCAACTCTACCACGAGCAGTACTTC. Protein product: CASSAGDLAGQLYHEQYF.

The count of this clonotype is one. The CDR3: CASSLGQAARYEQYF. The CDR3 DNA reads as TGCGCCAGCAGCTTGGGACAGGCTGCGCGATACGAGCAGTACTTC. This chain connects TRBV5-1 to TRBJ2-7; the D gene is possibly TRBD1 (6 bases). The CDR3 totals 15 residues. Germline CDR1 SGHRS, CDR2 YFSETQ. V was pared by 0 bases and J by 4 bases, with 14 bases between. The full variable domain, completed using reference TRBV5-1 and TRBJ2-7, is KAGVTQTPRYLIKTRGQQVTLSCSPISGHRSVSWYQQTPGQGLQFLFEYFSETQRNKGNFPGRFSGRQFSNSRSEMNVSTLELGDSALYLCASSLGQAARYEQYFGPGTRLTVT.